The entry that follows covers one TCR beta chain sequence. This receptor's antigen is unknown. The input lacks base qualities; no much larger clone sits a single base away. In the prospective study, participants were about 18 to 100 years old, resided in about two dozen geographic areas of the United States, and were enrolled through a virtual design. Cohort assignment in the prospective study relied on participant-reported clinical history from a screening survey and a study questionnaire. Recovered participants in ImmuneRACE Cohort 3 were defined by two consecutive negative NP/OP PCR tests, clearance by a healthcare professional, or resolution of symptoms. Each participant in the prospective study had whole blood, serum and a nasopharyngeal or oropharyngeal swab collected by mobile phlebotomists. Over a roughly two-month period, participants in the prospective study had the option of providing additional blood draws and questionnaires. Before DNA extraction, blood samples from the prospective study were shipped at room temperature or frozen.

TCRbeta CDR3 regions were amplified from genomic DNA by means of the immunoSEQ Assay, a bias-controlled multiplex PCR. As for the authors' bioinformatics: The number of nucleated cells in each sample was estimated from the amplification of reference gene primers within the assay. Sequence reads were collapsed and filtered to measure the absolute abundance of every unique TCRbeta CDR3 rearrangement. For each sample, productive Simpson clonality was calculated as the square root of Simpson's diversity index over productive rearrangements. TCRdb provides this immuneACCESS table in a form limited to in-frame rearrangements. Some clones are lacking; in checked studies, under half of them reflect an unresolved V gene, and why the rest are absent is not known. The V and J calls and clone size were taken over from that table, and D and trimming were inferred from the DNA. The sample table lists about 280,000 clones, roughly 85% of them with a count of one. 2% to 3% of the sample goes to the ten largest clones.

Taken from the germline V gene, the CDR1 and CDR2 loops are SGHRS and YFSETQ. Trimmed from V: 3 bases; trimmed from J: 8 bases; junction bases lacking a gene match: 11. Including cysteine and phenylalanine, the CDR3 has 16 amino acids. Only CDR3 DNA remains: 48 bases, in frame from the first base. This sample is part of a study of blood T cell repertoires in COVID-19 (dated by TCRdb to about 2020). For the wider study: The collaborator samples originated in the United States, Italy and Spain and spanned the acute and convalescent phases of COVID-19. The samples were drawn from two sources: the first 160 participants of the ongoing ImmuneRACE study, and fewer than 1,500 subjects contributed by 6 global collaborators. Where HLA class I and class II types were available, the types were taken from metadata supplied by the sample provider, not from assay-based typing. The repertoires were released in a freely available public database meant as a resource for research on the immune response to SARS-CoV-2. The sample metadata nearly always contained a de-identified subject ID, COVID-19 status, age in years and sex. The material from the prospective study consisted of cDNA or gDNA derived from T cells, B-cell-depleted T cells, or PBMCs. Deeply sampled blood TCRbeta repertoires from subjects exposed to, actively infected with, or recovered from COVID-19 were included in the dataset.

The investigation overall reported the following: Clinical and demographic metadata were provided uncurated, with the amount varying by source and participant.

The source is a woman aged 45-59 years who had recovered from COVID-19. The V gene is TRBV5-1 and the J gene is TRBJ2-1; a stretch of 10 junction bases matches TRBD1. The sequencing input was PBMCs or T cells enriched from blood (not recorded which). The sequenced DNA is TGCGCCAGCAGCTCGACCGGGACAGGGGAGTTGGATGAGCAGTTCTTC. Protein translation: CASSSTGTGELDEQFF.